This TCR beta chain was obtained from a study of glioma-infiltrating T cells after dendritic cell vaccination. After removal of 5 bases from V and 6 bases from J, the junction contained 12 bases not matched to a gene. This CDR3 spans 16 amino acids. The germline gives CDR1 SEHNR, CDR2 FQNEAQ (reference sequence). Sequencing was performed with immunoSEQ multiplex PCR; in TCRdb, only in-frame clones are kept and a portion is missing. The sample has 90,000 to 100,000 clones, roughly three quarters seen once. The chain couples TRBV7-9 to TRBJ1-1; TRBD1 matches 10 bases. The starting material was blood, obtained before dendritic cell vaccination. This TCR derives from a human donor with glioblastoma. For the CDR3, the DNA is TGTGCCAGCAGCCAACTCCGGGGACAGGGGAAACCTGAAGCTTTCTTT. Translation: CASSQLRGQGKPEAFF.